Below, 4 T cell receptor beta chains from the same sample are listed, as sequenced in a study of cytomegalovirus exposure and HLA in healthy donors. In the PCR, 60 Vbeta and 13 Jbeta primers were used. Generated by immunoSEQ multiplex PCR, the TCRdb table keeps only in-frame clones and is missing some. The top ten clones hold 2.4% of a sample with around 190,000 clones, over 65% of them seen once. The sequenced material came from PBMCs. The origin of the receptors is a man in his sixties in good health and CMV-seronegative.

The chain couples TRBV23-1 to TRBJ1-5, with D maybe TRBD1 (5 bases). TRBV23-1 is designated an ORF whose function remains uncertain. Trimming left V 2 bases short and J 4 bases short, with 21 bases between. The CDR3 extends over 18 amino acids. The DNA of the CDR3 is TGCGCCAGCAGTCAACATAGTCGGGGGGTCCCAAAAAATCAGCCCCAGCATTTT. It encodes CASSQHSRGVPKNQPQHF.

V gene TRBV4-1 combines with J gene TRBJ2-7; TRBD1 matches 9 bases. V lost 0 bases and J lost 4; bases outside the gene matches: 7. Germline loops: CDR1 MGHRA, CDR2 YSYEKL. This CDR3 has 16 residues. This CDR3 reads CASSQDRGTGMYEQYF. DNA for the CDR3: TGCGCCAGCAGCCAAGATCGAGGGACAGGGATGTACGAGCAGTACTTC.

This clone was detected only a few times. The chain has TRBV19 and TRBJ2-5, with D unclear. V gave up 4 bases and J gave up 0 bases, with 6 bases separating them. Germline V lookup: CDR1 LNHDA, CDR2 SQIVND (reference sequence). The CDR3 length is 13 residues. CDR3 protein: CASSRHYQETQYF. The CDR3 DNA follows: TGTGCCAGTAGTAGACACTACCAAGAGACCCAGTACTTC.

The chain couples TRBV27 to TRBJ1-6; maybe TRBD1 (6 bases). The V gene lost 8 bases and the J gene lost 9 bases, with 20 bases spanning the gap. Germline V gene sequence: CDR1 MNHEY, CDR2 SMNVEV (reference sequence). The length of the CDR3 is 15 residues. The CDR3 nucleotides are TGTGCCAGCCGGCCTACAGGGAATCGCAGTTCACCCCTCCACTTT. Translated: CASRPTGNRSSPLHF.